What follows are 2 T cell receptor beta chains derived from one specimen sequenced in a study of blood T cell repertoires in COVID-19. Here immunoSEQ multiplex PCR was the method, and the copy in TCRdb shows in-frame clones only, minus some. Of roughly 84,000 clones in the sample, 70% to 85% are singletons; the top ten hold roughly 4%. The material sequenced was peripheral blood. The receptors were gathered from a woman aged 50 to 60 with acute or convalescent COVID-19.

This clone was recorded once. The rearrangement joins TRBV19 to TRBJ1-2; TRBD1 matches at 7 bases. The length of the CDR3 is 19 residues. The J segment lost 3 bases and the V segment lost 4 bases, leaving 20 bases of the junction unmatched. Germline-derived CDR1 and CDR2 are LNHDA and SQIVND (reference sequence). This CDR3 is CASSRKGDRSIYADYGYTF. The CDR3 region has the DNA TGTGCCAGTAGTAGAAAGGGGGACAGATCGATTTACGCGGACTATGGCTACACCTTC.

The V and J genes are TRBV6-5 and TRBJ1-2; 8 bases are shared with TRBD1. J lost 8 bases, V lost 2 bases, and 4 bases had no gene match. The CDR3 sequence is 13 residues long. Germline CDR1 reads MNHEY; CDR2 reads SVGAGI. The CDR3 DNA sequence: TGTGCCAGCAGTTACCATGACAGGGGCGGCTACACCTTC. This sequence encodes CASSYHDRGGYTF.